The rows below give T cell receptor beta chains drawn from one sample of a study of cytomegalovirus exposure and HLA in healthy donors. Produced via immunoSEQ multiplex PCR; TCRdb's table is partial and in-frame only. The table shows some 110,000 clones, with about four fifths occurring only once. What was sequenced was PBMCs. The receptors were gathered from a man between 25 and 39 years old in good health and CMV-seronegative. CDR3s include the opening cysteine and the closing phenylalanine or tryptophan. Fields, in order: CDR3 DNA, CDR3 protein, D gene, J gene, V gene, clone size, CDR3 length. The D gene is left open where the match is weak. Clone size, where shown, is once, few, many, or a class for clones that have expanded.

DNA: TGTGCCAGCAGTTTATCCGGGAGCTACACTGAAGCTTTCTTT; CDR3: CASSLSGSYTEAFF; D: -; J: TRBJ1-1; V: TRBV27; size: -; length: 14
DNA: TGCGCCAGCAGCCAAGAGAGGGGGCAGGGGGACACTGAAGCTTTCTTT; CDR3: CASSQERGQGDTEAFF; D: TRBD1; J: TRBJ1-1; V: TRBV4-3; size: -; length: 16
DNA: TGTGCCAGCAGTGAACAGGGGGCGCGGTACGAGCAGTACTTC; CDR3: CASSEQGARYEQYF; D: TRBD1; J: TRBJ2-7; V: TRBV6-1; size: -; length: 14
DNA: TGTGCCAGCAGTGGCCGCAAACTGAACACTGAAGCTTTCTTT; CDR3: CASSGRKLNTEAFF; D: -; J: TRBJ1-1; V: TRBV6-5; size: -; length: 14
DNA: TGTGCCAGCAGCTTGGCCGCGGGGGGCCTCTACAATGAGCAGTTCTTC; CDR3: CASSLAAGGLYNEQFF; D: TRBD2; J: TRBJ2-1; V: TRBV5-4; size: -; length: 16
DNA: TGTGCCAGCTCACCAACAGGGCCACCCTACGAGCAGTACTTC; CDR3: CASSPTGPPYEQYF; D: -; J: TRBJ2-7; V: TRBV18; size: -; length: 14
DNA: TGTGCCAGCAGTTCCTCGGGAGTGAACACCGGGGAGCTGTTTTTT; CDR3: CASSSSGVNTGELFF; D: -; J: TRBJ2-2; V: TRBV28; size: -; length: 15
DNA: TGTGCCAGCAGCGCCAAGCCTCGGGACAGCTATGGCTACACCTTC; CDR3: CASSAKPRDSYGYTF; D: TRBD1; J: TRBJ1-2; V: TRBV5-4; size: few; length: 15
DNA: TGTGCCAGCAGACTGGGACAGGGCGGTGAAAAACTGTTTTTT; CDR3: CASRLGQGGEKLFF; D: TRBD1; J: TRBJ1-4; V: TRBV6-5; size: -; length: 14
DNA: TGCAGCGCCGCACGGACAGGGGGCGAGTATGGCTACACCTTC; CDR3: CSAARTGGEYGYTF; D: TRBD1; J: TRBJ1-2; V: TRBV29-1; size: -; length: 14
DNA: TGTGCCAGCAGCGCTCGGACGGGGTATGGCTACACCTTC; CDR3: CASSARTGYGYTF; D: -; J: TRBJ1-2; V: TRBV5-6; size: -; length: 13
DNA: TGTGCCAGCAGCGTAGAAATCCGGAGCTTTCAAGAGACCCAGTACTTC; CDR3: CASSVEIRSFQETQYF; D: -; J: TRBJ2-5; V: TRBV9; size: -; length: 16
DNA: TGCAGCGTTTCGGGAGGCACGGACTATGGCTACACCTTC; CDR3: CSVSGGTDYGYTF; D: -; J: TRBJ1-2; V: TRBV29-1; size: -; length: 13
DNA: TGTGCCAGCAGGAGGGGGATCCAGGAGACCCAGTACTTC; CDR3: CASRRGIQETQYF; D: -; J: TRBJ2-5; V: TRBV6-5; size: -; length: 13
DNA: TGTGCCTCACAGGGGGCCTCCCATGGCTACACCTTC; CDR3: CASQGASHGYTF; D: TRBD1; J: TRBJ1-2; V: TRBV7-9; size: -; length: 12
DNA: TGCGCCAGCAGCCACCCGCCCGACAGGGCTCGCGACGAGCAGTACTTC; CDR3: CASSHPPDRARDEQYF; D: TRBD1; J: TRBJ2-7; V: TRBV4-1; size: -; length: 16
DNA: TGTGCCAGCTCCGGGGGGTATAATGAAAAACTGTTTTTT; CDR3: CASSGGYNEKLFF; D: -; J: TRBJ1-4; V: TRBV9; size: -; length: 13
DNA: TGCGCCAGCAGCCAAGAAGGGAGAGGCTACACCTTC; CDR3: CASSQEGRGYTF; D: -; J: TRBJ1-2; V: TRBV4-3; size: -; length: 12
DNA: TGTGCCAGCAGCTCTGGACAGGGGGCGACCTATGGCTACACCTTC; CDR3: CASSSGQGATYGYTF; D: TRBD1; J: TRBJ1-2; V: TRBV7-2; size: -; length: 15
DNA: TGTGCCAGCAGTGTGCGGACTAGGGGGGATACGCAGTATTTT; CDR3: CASSVRTRGDTQYF; D: -; J: TRBJ2-3; V: TRBV6-1; size: -; length: 14
DNA: TGTGCCAGCAGTTTTAGGGGAAATCAGCCCCAGCATTTT; CDR3: CASSFRGNQPQHF; D: -; J: TRBJ1-5; V: TRBV27; size: -; length: 13
DNA: TGTGCCAGCAGGTTCGTCGGGGTGGACGAGCAGTACTTC; CDR3: CASRFVGVDEQYF; D: -; J: TRBJ2-7; V: TRBV5-6; size: -; length: 13
DNA: TGCGCCAGCAGCGACGACAGGGAAGAGACCCAGTACTTC; CDR3: CASSDDREETQYF; D: TRBD1; J: TRBJ2-5; V: TRBV4-3; size: -; length: 13
DNA: TGCGCCAGCAGACAATCCGGGACAGGGGTCTACGAGCAGTACTTC; CDR3: CASRQSGTGVYEQYF; D: TRBD1; J: TRBJ2-7; V: TRBV5-1; size: -; length: 15
DNA: TGTGCCAGTAGTATCCTAGCGGTCACCGGGGAGCTGTTTTTT; CDR3: CASSILAVTGELFF; D: TRBD2; J: TRBJ2-2; V: TRBV19; size: -; length: 14
DNA: TGTGCCAGCAGTTCGGACAGGGGGCAACGACAGCCCCAGCATTTT; CDR3: CASSSDRGQRQPQHF; D: TRBD1; J: TRBJ1-5; V: TRBV6-5; size: once; length: 15
DNA: TGCAGCGCTACTACTAGCGGGATCAACAATGAGCAGTTCTTC; CDR3: CSATTSGINNEQFF; D: TRBD2; J: TRBJ2-1; V: TRBV29-1; size: -; length: 14
DNA: TGCGCCAGCAGCCAAGAACAGGGTTTTGGCTACACCTTC; CDR3: CASSQEQGFGYTF; D: -; J: TRBJ1-2; V: TRBV4-1; size: -; length: 13
DNA: TGTGCCACCAGCAGAGATTTGGTAGACGAGCAGTACTTC; CDR3: CATSRDLVDEQYF; D: -; J: TRBJ2-7; V: TRBV15; size: -; length: 13
DNA: TGTGCCAGCAGAGAGGGGGCCGGGGAGCTGTTTTTT; CDR3: CASREGAGELFF; D: -; J: TRBJ2-2; V: TRBV25-1; size: -; length: 12
DNA: TGTGCCAGCAGTTACGCAAGCAGGGGAGAGTATGGCTACACCTTC; CDR3: CASSYASRGEYGYTF; D: -; J: TRBJ1-2; V: TRBV6-6; size: few; length: 15
DNA: TGCGCCAGCAGCGAGACAGGGGGCTTTACCTACGAGCAGTACTTC; CDR3: CASSETGGFTYEQYF; D: TRBD1; J: TRBJ2-7; V: TRBV5-1; size: -; length: 15
DNA: TGTGCCAGCAGTACCCGTGGCGGGAGCGGCTACACCTTC; CDR3: CASSTRGGSGYTF; D: -; J: TRBJ1-2; V: TRBV27; size: -; length: 13
DNA: TGTGCTAGTGGTTTGGTACGTGGAGCCGGCGACAATCAGCCCCAGCATTTT; CDR3: CASGLVRGAGDNQPQHF; D: -; J: TRBJ1-5; V: TRBV12-5; size: few; length: 17
DNA: TGTGCCAGCAATCTAGCGGGGGCAGATACGCAGTATTTT; CDR3: CASNLAGADTQYF; D: TRBD2; J: TRBJ2-3; V: TRBV7-8; size: -; length: 13
DNA: TGCGCCAGCAGCTTGTTAACGCGGGGGAATGAGCAGTTCTTC; CDR3: CASSLLTRGNEQFF; D: TRBD2; J: TRBJ2-1; V: TRBV5-1; size: -; length: 14
DNA: TGTGCCAGCAGCCAGAAGCGGGGGGCCCAAGAGACCCAGTACTTC; CDR3: CASSQKRGAQETQYF; D: TRBD2; J: TRBJ2-5; V: TRBV7-9; size: -; length: 15
DNA: TGTGCCAGCAGCCAAGGACTAGGCAATGAGCAGTTCTTC; CDR3: CASSQGLGNEQFF; D: -; J: TRBJ2-1; V: TRBV14; size: once; length: 13
DNA: TGTGCCAGCAGGCTAGACAGGGGGCGATACAATGAGCAGTTCTTC; CDR3: CASRLDRGRYNEQFF; D: TRBD1; J: TRBJ2-1; V: TRBV2; size: -; length: 15
DNA: TGCGCCAGCAGCCGTGGACACGATAATTCACCCCTCCACTTT; CDR3: CASSRGHDNSPLHF; D: -; J: TRBJ1-6; V: TRBV10-1; size: -; length: 14
DNA: TGTGCCAGCAGCTCAGGGACAAGGGGGAAGTATGGCTACACCTTC; CDR3: CASSSGTRGKYGYTF; D: -; J: TRBJ1-2; V: TRBV7-2; size: few; length: 15
DNA: TGCAGCGTTCGGACTAGCGGGGACACAGATACGCAGTATTTT; CDR3: CSVRTSGDTDTQYF; D: TRBD2; J: TRBJ2-3; V: TRBV29-1; size: -; length: 14
DNA: TGTGCCAGTAGTATCCTAGCGGGGGATAACGAGCAGTACTTC; CDR3: CASSILAGDNEQYF; D: TRBD2; J: TRBJ2-7; V: TRBV19; size: -; length: 14
DNA: TGTGCCAGCAGTTTCTCAGGGGGTAGCAATCAGCCCCAGCATTTT; CDR3: CASSFSGGSNQPQHF; D: TRBD1; J: TRBJ1-5; V: TRBV28; size: few; length: 15
DNA: TGTGCCAGTAGTACCCGGGACAGGGGAAGTGAAAAACTGTTTTTT; CDR3: CASSTRDRGSEKLFF; D: TRBD1; J: TRBJ1-4; V: TRBV19; size: -; length: 15
DNA: TGTGCCAGCAGCTCCGACGCGGGATCCTTGTACACCGGGGAGCTGTTTTTT; CDR3: CASSSDAGSLYTGELFF; D: -; J: TRBJ2-2; V: TRBV7-7; size: -; length: 17
DNA: TGTGCCAGTAGTATATGGACGGACTACACTGAAGCTTTCTTT; CDR3: CASSIWTDYTEAFF; D: -; J: TRBJ1-1; V: TRBV19; size: -; length: 14
DNA: TGCGCCACCCAACGCCCCGGACAGGGTAACTACGGCTACACCTTC; CDR3: CATQRPGQGNYGYTF; D: TRBD1; J: TRBJ1-2; V: TRBV10-2; size: -; length: 15
DNA: TGTGCCAGCAGCGTGAAAGACAGGCCGGGCTACGAGCAGTACTTC; CDR3: CASSVKDRPGYEQYF; D: -; J: TRBJ2-7; V: TRBV9; size: few; length: 15
DNA: TGCGCCAGCAGCTTGGCGGCCGGGGGGGTCGACACTGAAGCTTTCTTT; CDR3: CASSLAAGGVDTEAFF; D: -; J: TRBJ1-1; V: TRBV5-1; size: -; length: 16
DNA: TGTGCCAGCAGGGGACAGGGCTCAACTAATGAAAAACTGTTTTTT; CDR3: CASRGQGSTNEKLFF; D: TRBD1; J: TRBJ1-4; V: TRBV6-5; size: -; length: 15
DNA: TGTGCCAGTGTCCCGGGACAGGCGACTGGGGCCAACGTCCTGACTTTC; CDR3: CASVPGQATGANVLTF; D: TRBD1; J: TRBJ2-6; V: TRBV5-4; size: -; length: 16
DNA: TGTGCCAGCAGTTCCACGTGGGGCCCCCAAGAGACCCAGTACTTC; CDR3: CASSSTWGPQETQYF; D: -; J: TRBJ2-5; V: TRBV6-5; size: -; length: 15
DNA: TGTGCCAGCAGCTTATGGTCAGACTACGAGCAGTACTTC; CDR3: CASSLWSDYEQYF; D: -; J: TRBJ2-7; V: TRBV13; size: -; length: 13